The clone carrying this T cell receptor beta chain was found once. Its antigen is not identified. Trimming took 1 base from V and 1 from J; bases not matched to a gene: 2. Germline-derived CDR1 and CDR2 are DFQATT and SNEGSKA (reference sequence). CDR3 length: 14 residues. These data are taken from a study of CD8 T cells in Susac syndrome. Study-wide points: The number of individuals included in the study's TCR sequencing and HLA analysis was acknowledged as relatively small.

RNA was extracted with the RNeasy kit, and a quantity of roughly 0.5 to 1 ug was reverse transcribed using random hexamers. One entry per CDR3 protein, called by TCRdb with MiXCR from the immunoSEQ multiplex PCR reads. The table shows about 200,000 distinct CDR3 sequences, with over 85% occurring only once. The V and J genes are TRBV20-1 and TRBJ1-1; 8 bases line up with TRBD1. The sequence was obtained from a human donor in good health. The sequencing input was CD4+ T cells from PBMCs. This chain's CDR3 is CSARGQGSNTEAFF. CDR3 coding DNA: TGCAGTGCTAGAGGACAGGGGTCGAACACTGAAGCTTTCTTT.